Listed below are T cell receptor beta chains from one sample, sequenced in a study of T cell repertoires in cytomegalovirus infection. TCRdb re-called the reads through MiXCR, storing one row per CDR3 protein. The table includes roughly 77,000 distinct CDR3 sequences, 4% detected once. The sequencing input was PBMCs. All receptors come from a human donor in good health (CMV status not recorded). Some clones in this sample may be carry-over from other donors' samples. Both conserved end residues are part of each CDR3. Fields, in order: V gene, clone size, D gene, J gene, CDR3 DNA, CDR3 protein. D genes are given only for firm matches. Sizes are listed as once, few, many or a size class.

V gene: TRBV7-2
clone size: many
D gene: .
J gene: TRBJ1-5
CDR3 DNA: TGTGCCAGCAGCGCCGGGACCGGCAATCAGCCCCAGCATTTT
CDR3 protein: CASSAGTGNQPQHF

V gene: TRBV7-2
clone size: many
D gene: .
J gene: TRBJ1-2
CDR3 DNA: TGTGCCAGCAGCTTCGGAGCAAACGATGGCTACACCTTC
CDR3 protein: CASSFGANDGYTF

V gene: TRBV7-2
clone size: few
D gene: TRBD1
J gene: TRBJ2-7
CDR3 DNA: TGTGCCCTTGGGGACAGGGTATTTATCGAGCAGTACTTC
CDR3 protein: CALGDRVFIEQYF

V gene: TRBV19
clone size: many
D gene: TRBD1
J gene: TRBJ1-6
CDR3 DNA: TGTGCCACGAAAAGGGGGGACAGGGATAATTCACCCCTCCACTTT
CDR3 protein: CATKRGDRDNSPLHF

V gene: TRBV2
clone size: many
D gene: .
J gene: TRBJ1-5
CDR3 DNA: TGTGCCAGCAGACGGGCCTACTCTAATCAGCCCCAGCATTTT
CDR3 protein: CASRRAYSNQPQHF

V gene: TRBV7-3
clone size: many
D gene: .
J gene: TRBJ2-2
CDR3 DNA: TGTGCCAGCAGCTTCGCCACCGGGGAGCTGTTTTTT
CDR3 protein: CASSFATGELFF

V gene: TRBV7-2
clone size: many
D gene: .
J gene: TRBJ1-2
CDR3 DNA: TGTGCCAGCAGCTTGGGGGCGAGGAACTATGGCTACACCTTC
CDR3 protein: CASSLGARNYGYTF

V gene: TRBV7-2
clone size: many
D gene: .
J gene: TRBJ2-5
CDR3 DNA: TGTGCCAGCAGTCAAGGGGGGCGGCTTCAAGAGACCCAGTACTTC
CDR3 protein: CASSQGGRLQETQYF

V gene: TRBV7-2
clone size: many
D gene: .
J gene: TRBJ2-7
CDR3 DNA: TGTGCCAGCAGCTTAGCCCCCTCGGGATACGAGCAGTACTTC
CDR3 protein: CASSLAPSGYEQYF

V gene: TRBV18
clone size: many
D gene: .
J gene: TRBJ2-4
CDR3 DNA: TGTGCCAGCTCACCACCTAACGGCATTCAGTACTTC
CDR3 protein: CASSPPNGIQYF

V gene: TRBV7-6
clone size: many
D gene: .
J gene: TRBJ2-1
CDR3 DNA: TGTGCCAGCAGCGCCAGCCCAGTGGGGAATGAGCAGTTCTTC
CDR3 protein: CASSASPVGNEQFF

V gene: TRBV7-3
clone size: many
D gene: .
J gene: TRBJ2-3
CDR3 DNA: TGTGCCAGCAGCTTACTTGCAGGGACCGATACGCAGTATTTT
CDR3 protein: CASSLLAGTDTQYF

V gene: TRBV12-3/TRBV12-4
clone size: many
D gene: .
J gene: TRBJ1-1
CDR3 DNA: TGTGCCAGCAGACAGGCTCCGAACACTGAAGCTTTCTTT
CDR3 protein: CASRQAPNTEAFF

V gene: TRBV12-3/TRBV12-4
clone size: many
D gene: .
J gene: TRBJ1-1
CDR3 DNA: TGTGCCAGCAGTGTTAATTGGGTGGCTGAAGCTTTCTTT
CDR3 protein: CASSVNWVAEAFF